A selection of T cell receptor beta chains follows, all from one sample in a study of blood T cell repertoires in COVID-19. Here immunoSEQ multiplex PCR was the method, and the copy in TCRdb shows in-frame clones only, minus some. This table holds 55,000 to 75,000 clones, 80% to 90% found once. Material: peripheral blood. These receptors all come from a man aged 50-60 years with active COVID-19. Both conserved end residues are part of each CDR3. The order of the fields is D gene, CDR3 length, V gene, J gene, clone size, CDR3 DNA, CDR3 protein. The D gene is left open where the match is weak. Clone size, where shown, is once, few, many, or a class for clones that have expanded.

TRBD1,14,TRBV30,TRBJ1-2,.,TGTGCCTGGAGCCTACAGGGGGCCTTAGATGGCTACACCTTC,CAWSLQGALDGYTF
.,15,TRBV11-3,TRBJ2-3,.,TGTGCCAGCAGCTTAGCACCCGGTAGCACAGATACGCAGTATTTT,CASSLAPGSTDTQYF
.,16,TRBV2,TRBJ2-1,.,TGTGCCAGCAGCTCCCAAGAAGGGGATTCCTACAATGAGCAGTTCTTC,CASSSQEGDSYNEQFF
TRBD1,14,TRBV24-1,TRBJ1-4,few,TGTGCCACCCCCCCAGGGGGCATGGGTGAAAAACTGTTTTTT,CATPPGGMGEKLFF
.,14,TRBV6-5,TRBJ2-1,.,TGTGCCAGCAGTTACTCGTGGGGAGGCGATGAGCAGTTCTTC,CASSYSWGGDEQFF
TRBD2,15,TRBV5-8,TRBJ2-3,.,TGTGCCAGCAGCTTGGCTAGCGGGGGGGCACATACGCAGTATTTT,CASSLASGGAHTQYF
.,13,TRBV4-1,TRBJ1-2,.,TGCGCCAGCAGCTCCGGACGGGGGGAAGGCTACACCTTC,CASSSGRGEGYTF
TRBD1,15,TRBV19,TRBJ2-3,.,TGTGCCAGTAGTTCCCAGGGGGTAAGCACAGATACGCAGTATTTT,CASSSQGVSTDTQYF
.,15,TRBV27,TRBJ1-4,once,TGTGCCAGCAGTCTACAGGGCTTTGATAATGAAAAACTGTTTTTT,CASSLQGFDNEKLFF
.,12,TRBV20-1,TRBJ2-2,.,TGCAGTGCTAGTACAGGCAGCGGGGAGCTGTTTTTT,CSASTGSGELFF
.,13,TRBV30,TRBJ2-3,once,TGTGCCTGGAGTGTACGGAGGGCAGATACGCAGTATTTT,CAWSVRRADTQYF
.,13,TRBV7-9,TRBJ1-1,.,TGTGCCAGCAGCCGCAACAGGGACACTGAAGCTTTCTTT,CASSRNRDTEAFF
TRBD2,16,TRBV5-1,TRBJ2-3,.,TGCGCCAGCAGCCCTACGACTAGCGGGGGGCCTAATACGCAGTATTTT,CASSPTTSGGPNTQYF
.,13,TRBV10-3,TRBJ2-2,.,TGTGCCATCAGTGATCCTGACACCGGGGAGCTGTTTTTT,CAISDPDTGELFF
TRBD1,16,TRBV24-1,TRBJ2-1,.,TGTGCCACCAGCCCCGACAGGGTGGGGTCCTACAATGAGCAGTTCTTC,CATSPDRVGSYNEQFF
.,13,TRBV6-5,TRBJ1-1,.,TGTGCCAGCAGTTACCGGGGAAACACTGAAGCTTTCTTT,CASSYRGNTEAFF
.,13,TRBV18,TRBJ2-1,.,TGTGCCAGCTCACCAACTAGCCTGAACGAGCAGTTCTTC,CASSPTSLNEQFF
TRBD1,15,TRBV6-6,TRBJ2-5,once,TGTGCCAGCAGTTCGAGGGACAGGGGCGCTCGGACCCAGTACTTC,CASSSRDRGARTQYF
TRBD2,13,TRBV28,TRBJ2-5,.,TGTGCCAGCAGCTCAGCGGGAAGAGAGACCCAGTACTTC,CASSSAGRETQYF
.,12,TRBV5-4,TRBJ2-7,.,TGTGCCAGCAGCTCCCGAGGGCACGAGCAGTACTTC,CASSSRGHEQYF
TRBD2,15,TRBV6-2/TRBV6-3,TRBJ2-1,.,TGTGCCAGCAGTCTGACTAGCGGGGGGGCCCCTGAGCAGTTCTTC,CASSLTSGGAPEQFF
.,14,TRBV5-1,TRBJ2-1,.,TGCGCCAGCAGAGGACAGCCCTCCTACAATGAGCAGTTCTTC,CASRGQPSYNEQFF
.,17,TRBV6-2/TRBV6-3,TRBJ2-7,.,TGTGCCAGCAGTTACTCGCTAGCAACCCCTCTACCTTACGAGCAGTACTTC,CASSYSLATPLPYEQYF
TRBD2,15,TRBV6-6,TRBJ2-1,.,TGTGCCAGCAGTGGCGCCGGGGGGGGTCTCAATGAGCAGTTCTTC,CASSGAGGGLNEQFF
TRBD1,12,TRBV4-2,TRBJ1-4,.,TGTGCCAGCAACAGGGGAGGTGAAAAACTGTTTTTT,CASNRGGEKLFF
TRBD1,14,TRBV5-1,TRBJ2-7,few,TGCGCCAGCAGCCCAGGACAGGGGGTCTACGAGCAGTACTTC,CASSPGQGVYEQYF
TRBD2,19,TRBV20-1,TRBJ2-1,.,TGCAGTGCTAGTTATTCCGCTAGCGGGAGGGCCAGGGCCTACAATGAGCAGTTCTTC,CSASYSASGRARAYNEQFF
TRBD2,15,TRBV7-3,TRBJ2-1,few,TGTGCCAGCAGGTCAAAGACTAGCGGGTCCAATGAGCAGTTCTTC,CASRSKTSGSNEQFF
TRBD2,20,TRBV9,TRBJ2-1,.,TGTGCCAGCAGCGTAGACCCGACTAGCGGGAGGCTCAGCTCCTACAATGAGCAGTTCTTC,CASSVDPTSGRLSSYNEQFF
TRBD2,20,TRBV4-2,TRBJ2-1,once,TGTGCCAGCAGCCATTCTGCGGGAGTGGGGCCGGGTAGGCCCTACAATGAGCAGTTCTTC,CASSHSAGVGPGRPYNEQFF
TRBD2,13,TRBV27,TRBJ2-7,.,TGTGCCAGCAGTACCGGGACTAACTACGAGCAGTACTTC,CASSTGTNYEQYF
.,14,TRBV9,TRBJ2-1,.,TGTGCCAGCAGCGTAGCATGGGCCGAGAGTGAGCAGTTCTTC,CASSVAWAESEQFF
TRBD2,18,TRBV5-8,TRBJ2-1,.,TGTGCCAGCAGATCGGGGTTTAGCGGGACTAGCTCCTACAATGAGCAGTTCTTC,CASRSGFSGTSSYNEQFF
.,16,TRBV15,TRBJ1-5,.,TGTGCCACCAGCAGACAGGATCGGGGTAGCAATCAGCCCCAGCATTTT,CATSRQDRGSNQPQHF
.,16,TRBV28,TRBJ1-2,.,TGTGCCAGCAGTTTAACCGGGACGGGGAGGGGATATGGCTACACCTTC,CASSLTGTGRGYGYTF
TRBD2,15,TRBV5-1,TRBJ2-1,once,TGCGCCAGCAGCCCCCGGACTAGCGGGTACAATGAGCAGTTCTTC,CASSPRTSGYNEQFF